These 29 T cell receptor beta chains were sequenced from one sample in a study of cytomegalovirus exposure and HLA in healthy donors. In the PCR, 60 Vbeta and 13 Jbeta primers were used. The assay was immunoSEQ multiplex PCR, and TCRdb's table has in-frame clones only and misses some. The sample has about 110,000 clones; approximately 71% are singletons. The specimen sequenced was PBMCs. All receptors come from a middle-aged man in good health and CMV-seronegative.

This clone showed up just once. The CDR3 nucleotides read TGTGCCAGCAGCCCCGCAGCGGGACAGGGGTCTCGGGAGCAGTACTTC. It specifies CASSPAAGQGSREQYF. This chain connects TRBV7-2 to TRBJ2-7, with 10 bases aligning to TRBD1. The CDR3 has 16 residues. V was pared by 5 bases and J by 7 bases, with 14 bases of the junction left unmatched. CDR1 and CDR2 from the germline V gene are SGHTA and FQGNSA.

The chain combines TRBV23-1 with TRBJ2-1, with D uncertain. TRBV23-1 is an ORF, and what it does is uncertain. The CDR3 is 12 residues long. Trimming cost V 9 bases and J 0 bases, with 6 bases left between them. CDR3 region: CARADSYNEQFF. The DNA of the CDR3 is TGCGCCAGAGCTGACTCCTACAATGAGCAGTTCTTC.

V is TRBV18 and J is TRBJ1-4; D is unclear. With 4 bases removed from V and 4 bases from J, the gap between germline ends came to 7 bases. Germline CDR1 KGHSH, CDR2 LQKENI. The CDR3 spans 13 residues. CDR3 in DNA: TGTGCCAGCTCACGAGGCCGTAATGAAAAACTGTTTTTT. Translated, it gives CASSRGRNEKLFF.

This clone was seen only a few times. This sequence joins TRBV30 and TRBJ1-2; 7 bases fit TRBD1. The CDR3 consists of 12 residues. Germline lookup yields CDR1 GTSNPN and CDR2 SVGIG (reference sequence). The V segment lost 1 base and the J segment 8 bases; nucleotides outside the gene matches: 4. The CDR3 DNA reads TGTGCCTGGAGTGAACAGGGGTTGGGCTACACCTTC. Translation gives CAWSEQGLGYTF.

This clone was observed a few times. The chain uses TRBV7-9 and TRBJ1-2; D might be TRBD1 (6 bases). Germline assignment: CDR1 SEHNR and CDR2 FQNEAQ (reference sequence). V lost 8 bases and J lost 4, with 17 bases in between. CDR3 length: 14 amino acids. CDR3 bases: TGTGCCAGCGGGAGTTCCCGGGACATCTATGGCTACACCTTC. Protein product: CASGSSRDIYGYTF. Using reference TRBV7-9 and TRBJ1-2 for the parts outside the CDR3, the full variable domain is DTGVSQNPRHKITKRGQNVTFRCDPISEHNRLYWYRQTLGQGPEFLTYFQNEAQLEKSRLLSDRFSAERPKGSFSTLEIQRTEQGDSAMYLCASGSSRDIYGYTFGSGTRLTVV.

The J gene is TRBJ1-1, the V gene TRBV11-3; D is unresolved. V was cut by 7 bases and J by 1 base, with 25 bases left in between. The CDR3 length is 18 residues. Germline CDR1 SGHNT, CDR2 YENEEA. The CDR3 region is CASTLILEVLEENTEAFF. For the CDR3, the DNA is TGTGCCAGCACGCTAATCTTGGAGGTTTTAGAAGAGAACACTGAAGCTTTCTTT.

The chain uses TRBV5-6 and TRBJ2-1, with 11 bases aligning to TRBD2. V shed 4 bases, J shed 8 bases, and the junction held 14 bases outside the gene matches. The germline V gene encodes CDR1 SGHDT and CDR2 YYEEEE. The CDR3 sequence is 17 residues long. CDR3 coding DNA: TGTGCCAGCAGCCTTGGGGTAGCGGGGGGGCCGGTTGATGAGCAGTTCTTC. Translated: CASSLGVAGGPVDEQFF.

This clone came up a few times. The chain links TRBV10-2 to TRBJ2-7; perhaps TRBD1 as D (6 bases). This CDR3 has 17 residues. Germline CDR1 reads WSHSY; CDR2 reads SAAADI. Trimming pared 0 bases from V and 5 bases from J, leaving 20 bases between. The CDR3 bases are TGCGCCAGCAGTGAGTCGATATACAGGGCCGAAGGGGACGAGCAGTACTTC. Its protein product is CASSESIYRAEGDEQYF.

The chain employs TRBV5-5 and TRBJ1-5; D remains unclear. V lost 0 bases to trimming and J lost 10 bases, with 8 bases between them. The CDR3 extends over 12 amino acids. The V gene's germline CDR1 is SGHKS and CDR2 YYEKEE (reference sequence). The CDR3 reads CASSLGGGPQHF. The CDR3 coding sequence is TGTGCCAGCAGCTTGGGGGGAGGCCCCCAGCATTTT.

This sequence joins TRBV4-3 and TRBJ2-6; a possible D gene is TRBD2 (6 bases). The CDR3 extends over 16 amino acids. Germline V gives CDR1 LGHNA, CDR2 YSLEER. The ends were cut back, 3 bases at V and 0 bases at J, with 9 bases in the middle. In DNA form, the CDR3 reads TGCGCCAGCAGCCATGCCGGGAGCTCTGGGGCCAACGTCCTGACTTTC. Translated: CASSHAGSSGANVLTF.

The CDR3 here is CASRRAAEAFF. Written as DNA, the CDR3 is TGTGCCAGCAGGAGGGCGGCAGAAGCTTTCTTT. The gene calls are TRBV2 and TRBJ1-1; D not certain. The CDR3 extends over 11 amino acids. Germline V lookup: CDR1 SNHLY, CDR2 FYNNEI. Deletions cut 6 bases from V and 8 bases from J, with 10 bases between.

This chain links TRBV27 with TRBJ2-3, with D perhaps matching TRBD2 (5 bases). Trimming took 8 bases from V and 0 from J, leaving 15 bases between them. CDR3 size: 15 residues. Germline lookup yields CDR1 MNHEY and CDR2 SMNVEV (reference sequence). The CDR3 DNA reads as TGTGCCAGCCCCGGGAATCGGTTAAGCACAGATACGCAGTATTTT. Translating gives CASPGNRLSTDTQYF.

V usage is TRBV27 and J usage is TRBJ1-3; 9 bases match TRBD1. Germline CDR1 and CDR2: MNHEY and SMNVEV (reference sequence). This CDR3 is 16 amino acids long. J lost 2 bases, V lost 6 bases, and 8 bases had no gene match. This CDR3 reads CASSPGTGRTGNTIYF. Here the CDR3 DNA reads TGTGCCAGCAGCCCCGGGACAGGGAGGACTGGAAACACCATATATTTT.

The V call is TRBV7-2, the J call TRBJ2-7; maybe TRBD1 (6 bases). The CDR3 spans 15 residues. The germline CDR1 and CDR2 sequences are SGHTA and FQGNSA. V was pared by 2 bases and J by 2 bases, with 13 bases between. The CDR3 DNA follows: TGTGCCAGCAGCTTAACGGTGACAGGCCCCTACGAGCAGTACTTC. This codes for CASSLTVTGPYEQYF. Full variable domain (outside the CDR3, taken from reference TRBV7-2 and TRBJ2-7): GAGVSQSPSNKVTEKGKDVELRCDPISGHTALYWYRQSLGQGLEFLIYFQGNSAPDKSGLPSDRFSAERTGGSVSTLTIQRTQQEDSAVYLCASSLTVTGPYEQYFGPGTRLTVT.

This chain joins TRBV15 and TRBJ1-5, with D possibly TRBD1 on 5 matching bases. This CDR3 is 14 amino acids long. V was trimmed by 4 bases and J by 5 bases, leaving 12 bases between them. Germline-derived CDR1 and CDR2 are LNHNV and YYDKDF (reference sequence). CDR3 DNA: TGTGCCACCAGCACTGGGCAGGGATATCAGCCCCAGCATTTT. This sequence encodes CATSTGQGYQPQHF.

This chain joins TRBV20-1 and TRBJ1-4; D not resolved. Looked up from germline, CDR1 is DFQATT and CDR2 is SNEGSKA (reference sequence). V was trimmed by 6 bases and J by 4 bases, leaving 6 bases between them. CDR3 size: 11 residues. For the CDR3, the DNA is TGCAGTGCCCCGCGTAATGAAAAACTGTTTTTT. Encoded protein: CSAPRNEKLFF.

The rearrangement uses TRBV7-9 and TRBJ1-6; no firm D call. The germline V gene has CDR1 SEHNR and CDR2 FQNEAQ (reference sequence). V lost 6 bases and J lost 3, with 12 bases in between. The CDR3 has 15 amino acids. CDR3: CASSSNRDYNSPLHF. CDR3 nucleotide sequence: TGTGCCAGCAGTTCCAACAGAGACTATAATTCACCCCTCCACTTT.

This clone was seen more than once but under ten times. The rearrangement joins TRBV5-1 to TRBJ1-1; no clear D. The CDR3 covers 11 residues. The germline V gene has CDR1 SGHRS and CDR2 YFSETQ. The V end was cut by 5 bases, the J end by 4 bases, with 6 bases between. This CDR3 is CASRAGTEAFF. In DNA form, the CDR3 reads TGCGCCAGCAGGGCGGGCACTGAAGCTTTCTTT.

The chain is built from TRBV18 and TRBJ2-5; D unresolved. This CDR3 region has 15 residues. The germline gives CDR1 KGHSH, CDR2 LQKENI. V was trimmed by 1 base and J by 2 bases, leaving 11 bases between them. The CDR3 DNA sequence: TGTGCCAGCTCACCACAGATAACAGAACAAGAGACCCAGTACTTC. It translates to CASSPQITEQETQYF.

CDR3 amino acids: CASSPRTGSETQYF. The CDR3 region has the DNA TGCGCCAGCAGCCCGAGGACAGGGTCAGAGACCCAGTACTTC. V usage is TRBV4-1 and J usage is TRBJ2-5, with 8 bases that match TRBD1. Trimming cost V 4 bases and J 4 bases; bases outside gene matches: 5. Germline V gives CDR1 MGHRA, CDR2 YSYEKL. The CDR3 is 14 amino acids.

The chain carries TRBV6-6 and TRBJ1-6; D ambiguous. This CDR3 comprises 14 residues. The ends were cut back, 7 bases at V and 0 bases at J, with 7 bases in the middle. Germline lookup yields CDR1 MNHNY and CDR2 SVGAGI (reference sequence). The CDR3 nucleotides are TGTGCCAGCACAGCGGTCTCCTATAATTCACCCCTCCACTTT. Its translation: CASTAVSYNSPLHF.

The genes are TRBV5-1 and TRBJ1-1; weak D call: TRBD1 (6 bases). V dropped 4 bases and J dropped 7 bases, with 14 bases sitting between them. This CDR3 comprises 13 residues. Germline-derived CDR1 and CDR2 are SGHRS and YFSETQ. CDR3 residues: CASSAGTTVEAFF. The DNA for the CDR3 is TGCGCCAGCAGCGCCGGGACAACCGTTGAAGCTTTCTTT.

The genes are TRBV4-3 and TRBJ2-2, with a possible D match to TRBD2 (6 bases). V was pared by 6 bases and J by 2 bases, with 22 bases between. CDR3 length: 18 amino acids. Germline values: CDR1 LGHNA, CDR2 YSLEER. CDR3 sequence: CASSQYHLGGVNTGELFF. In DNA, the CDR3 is TGCGCCAGCAGTCAATACCACTTGGGCGGGGTAAACACCGGGGAGCTGTTTTTT.

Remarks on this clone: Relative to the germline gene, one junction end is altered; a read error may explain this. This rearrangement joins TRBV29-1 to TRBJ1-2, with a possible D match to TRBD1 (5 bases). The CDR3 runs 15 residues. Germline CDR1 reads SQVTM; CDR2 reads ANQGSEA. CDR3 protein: CSVESGGYDADGYPF. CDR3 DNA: TGCAGCGTTGAATCCGGGGGATACGACGCGGATGGCTACCCCTTC.

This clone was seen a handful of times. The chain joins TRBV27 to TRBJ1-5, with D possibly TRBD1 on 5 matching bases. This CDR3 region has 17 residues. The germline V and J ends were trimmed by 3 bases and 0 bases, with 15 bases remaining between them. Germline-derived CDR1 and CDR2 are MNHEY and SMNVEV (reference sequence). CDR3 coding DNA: TGTGCCAGCAGTTTGGGCTGTCTACAGGATAGCAATCAGCCCCAGCATTTT. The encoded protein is CASSLGCLQDSNQPQHF.

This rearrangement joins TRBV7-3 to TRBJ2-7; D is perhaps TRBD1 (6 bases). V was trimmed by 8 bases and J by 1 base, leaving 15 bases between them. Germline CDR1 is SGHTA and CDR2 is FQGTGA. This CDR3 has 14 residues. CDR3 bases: TGTGCCAGCGCCAGCTCGACAGGTTCCTACGAGCAGTACTTC. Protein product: CASASSTGSYEQYF.

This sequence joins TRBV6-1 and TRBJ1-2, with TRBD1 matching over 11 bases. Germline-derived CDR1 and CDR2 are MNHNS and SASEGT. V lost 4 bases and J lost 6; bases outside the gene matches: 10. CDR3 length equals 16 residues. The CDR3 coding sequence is TGTGCCAGCAGTGCCCGGGACAGGGGGTCCCAGGATGGCTACACCTTC. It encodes CASSARDRGSQDGYTF.

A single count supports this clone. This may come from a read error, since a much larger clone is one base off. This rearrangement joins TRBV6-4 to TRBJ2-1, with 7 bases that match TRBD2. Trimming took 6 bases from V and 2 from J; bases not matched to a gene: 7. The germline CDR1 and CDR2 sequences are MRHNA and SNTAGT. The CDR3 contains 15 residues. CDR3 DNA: TGTGCCAGCAGCCAAGCGGGGAGGCCCTACAATGAGCAGTTCTTC. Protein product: CASSQAGRPYNEQFF.

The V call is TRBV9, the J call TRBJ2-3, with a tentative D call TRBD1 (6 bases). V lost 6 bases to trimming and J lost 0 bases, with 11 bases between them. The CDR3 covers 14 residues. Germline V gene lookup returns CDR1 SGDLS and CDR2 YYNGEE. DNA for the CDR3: TGTGCCAGCAACCCGGACAGAAGCACAGATACGCAGTATTTT. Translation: CASNPDRSTDTQYF.